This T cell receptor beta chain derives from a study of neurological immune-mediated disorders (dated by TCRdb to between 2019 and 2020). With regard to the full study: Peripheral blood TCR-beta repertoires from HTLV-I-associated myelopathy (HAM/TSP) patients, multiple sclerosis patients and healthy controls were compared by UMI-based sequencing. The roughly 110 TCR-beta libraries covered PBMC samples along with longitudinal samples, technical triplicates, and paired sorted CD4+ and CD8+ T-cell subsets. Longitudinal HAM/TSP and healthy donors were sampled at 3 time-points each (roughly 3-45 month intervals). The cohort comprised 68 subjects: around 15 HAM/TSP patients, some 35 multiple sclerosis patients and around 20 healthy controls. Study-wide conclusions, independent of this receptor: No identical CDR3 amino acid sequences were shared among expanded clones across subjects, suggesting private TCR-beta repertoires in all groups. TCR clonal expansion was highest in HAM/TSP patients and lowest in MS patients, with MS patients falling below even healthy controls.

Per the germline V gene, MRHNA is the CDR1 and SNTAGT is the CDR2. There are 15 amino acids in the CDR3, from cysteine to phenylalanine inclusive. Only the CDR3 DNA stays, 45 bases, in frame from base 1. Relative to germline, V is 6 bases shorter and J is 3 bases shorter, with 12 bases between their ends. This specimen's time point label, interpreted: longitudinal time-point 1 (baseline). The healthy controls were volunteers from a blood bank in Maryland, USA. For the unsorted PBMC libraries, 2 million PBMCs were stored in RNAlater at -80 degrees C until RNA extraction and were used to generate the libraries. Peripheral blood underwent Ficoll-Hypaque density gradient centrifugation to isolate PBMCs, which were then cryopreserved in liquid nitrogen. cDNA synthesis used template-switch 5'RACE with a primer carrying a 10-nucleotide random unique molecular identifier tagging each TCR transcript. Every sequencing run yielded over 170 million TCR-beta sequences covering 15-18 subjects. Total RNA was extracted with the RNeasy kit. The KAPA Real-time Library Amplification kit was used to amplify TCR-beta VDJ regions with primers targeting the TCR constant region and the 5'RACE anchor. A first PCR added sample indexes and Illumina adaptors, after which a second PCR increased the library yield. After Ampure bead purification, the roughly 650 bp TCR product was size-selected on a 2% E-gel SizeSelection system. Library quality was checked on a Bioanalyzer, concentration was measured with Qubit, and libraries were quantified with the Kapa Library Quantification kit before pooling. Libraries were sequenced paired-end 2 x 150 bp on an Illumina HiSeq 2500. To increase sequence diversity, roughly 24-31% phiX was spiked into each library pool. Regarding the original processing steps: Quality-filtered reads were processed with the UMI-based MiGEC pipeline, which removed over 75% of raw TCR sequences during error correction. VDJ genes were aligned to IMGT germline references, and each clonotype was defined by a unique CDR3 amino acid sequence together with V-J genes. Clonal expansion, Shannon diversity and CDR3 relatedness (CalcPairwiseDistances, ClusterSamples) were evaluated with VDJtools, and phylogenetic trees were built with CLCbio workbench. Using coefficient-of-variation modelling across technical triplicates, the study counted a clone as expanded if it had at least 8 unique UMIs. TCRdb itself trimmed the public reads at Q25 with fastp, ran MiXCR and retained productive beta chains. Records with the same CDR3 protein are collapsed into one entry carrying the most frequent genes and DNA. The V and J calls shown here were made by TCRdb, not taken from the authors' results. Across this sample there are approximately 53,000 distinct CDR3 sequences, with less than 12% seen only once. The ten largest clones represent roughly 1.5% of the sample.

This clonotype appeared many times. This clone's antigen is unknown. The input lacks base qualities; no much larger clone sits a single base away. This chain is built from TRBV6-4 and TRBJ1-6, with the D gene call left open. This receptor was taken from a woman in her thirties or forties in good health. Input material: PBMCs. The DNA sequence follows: TGTGCCAGCAGGAGCCGGGAGGACTATAATTCACCCCTCCACTTT. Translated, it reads CASRSREDYNSPLHF.